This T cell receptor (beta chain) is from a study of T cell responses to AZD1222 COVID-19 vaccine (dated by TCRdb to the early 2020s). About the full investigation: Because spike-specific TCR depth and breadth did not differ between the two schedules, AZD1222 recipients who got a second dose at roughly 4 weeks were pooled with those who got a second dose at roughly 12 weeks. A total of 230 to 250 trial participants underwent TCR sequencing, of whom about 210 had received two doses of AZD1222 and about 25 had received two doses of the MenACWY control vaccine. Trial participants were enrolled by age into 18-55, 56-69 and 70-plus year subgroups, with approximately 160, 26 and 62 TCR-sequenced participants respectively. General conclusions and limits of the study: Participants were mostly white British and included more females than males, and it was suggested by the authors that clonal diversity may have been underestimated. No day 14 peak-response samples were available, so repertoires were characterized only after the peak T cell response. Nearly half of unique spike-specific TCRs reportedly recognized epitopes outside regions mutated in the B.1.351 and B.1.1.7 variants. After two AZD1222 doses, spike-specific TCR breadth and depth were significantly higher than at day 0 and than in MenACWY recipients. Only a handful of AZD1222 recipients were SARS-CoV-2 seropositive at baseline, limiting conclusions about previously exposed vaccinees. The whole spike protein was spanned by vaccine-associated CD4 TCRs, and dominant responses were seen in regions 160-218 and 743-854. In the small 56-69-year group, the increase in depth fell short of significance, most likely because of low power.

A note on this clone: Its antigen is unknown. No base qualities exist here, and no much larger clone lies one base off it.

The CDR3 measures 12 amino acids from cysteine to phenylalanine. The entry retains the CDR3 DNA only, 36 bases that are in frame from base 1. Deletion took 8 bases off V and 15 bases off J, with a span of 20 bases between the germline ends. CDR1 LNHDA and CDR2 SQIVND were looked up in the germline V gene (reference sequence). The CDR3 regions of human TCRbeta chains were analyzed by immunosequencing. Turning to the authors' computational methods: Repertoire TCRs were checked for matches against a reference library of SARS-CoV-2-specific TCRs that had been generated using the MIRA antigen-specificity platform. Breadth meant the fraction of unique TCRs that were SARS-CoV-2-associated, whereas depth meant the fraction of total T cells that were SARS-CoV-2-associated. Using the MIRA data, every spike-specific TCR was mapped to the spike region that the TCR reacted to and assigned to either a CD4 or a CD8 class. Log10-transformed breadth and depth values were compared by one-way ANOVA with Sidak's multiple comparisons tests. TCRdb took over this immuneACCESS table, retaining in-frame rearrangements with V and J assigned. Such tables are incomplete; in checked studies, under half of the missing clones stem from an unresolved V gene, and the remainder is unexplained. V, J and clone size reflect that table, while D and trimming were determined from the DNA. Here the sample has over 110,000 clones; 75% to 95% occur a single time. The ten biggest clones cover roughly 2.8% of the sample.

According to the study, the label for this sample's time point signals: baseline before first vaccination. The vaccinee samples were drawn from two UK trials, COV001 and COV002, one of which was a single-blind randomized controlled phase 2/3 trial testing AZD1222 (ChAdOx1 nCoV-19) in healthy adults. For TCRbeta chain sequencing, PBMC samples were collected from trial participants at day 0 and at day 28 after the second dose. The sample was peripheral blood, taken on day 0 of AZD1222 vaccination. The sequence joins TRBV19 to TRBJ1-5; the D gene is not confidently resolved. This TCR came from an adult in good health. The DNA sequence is TGTGCCAGTGACGAGCCCCGCAGTCGTCCGCATTTT. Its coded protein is CASDEPRSRPHF.